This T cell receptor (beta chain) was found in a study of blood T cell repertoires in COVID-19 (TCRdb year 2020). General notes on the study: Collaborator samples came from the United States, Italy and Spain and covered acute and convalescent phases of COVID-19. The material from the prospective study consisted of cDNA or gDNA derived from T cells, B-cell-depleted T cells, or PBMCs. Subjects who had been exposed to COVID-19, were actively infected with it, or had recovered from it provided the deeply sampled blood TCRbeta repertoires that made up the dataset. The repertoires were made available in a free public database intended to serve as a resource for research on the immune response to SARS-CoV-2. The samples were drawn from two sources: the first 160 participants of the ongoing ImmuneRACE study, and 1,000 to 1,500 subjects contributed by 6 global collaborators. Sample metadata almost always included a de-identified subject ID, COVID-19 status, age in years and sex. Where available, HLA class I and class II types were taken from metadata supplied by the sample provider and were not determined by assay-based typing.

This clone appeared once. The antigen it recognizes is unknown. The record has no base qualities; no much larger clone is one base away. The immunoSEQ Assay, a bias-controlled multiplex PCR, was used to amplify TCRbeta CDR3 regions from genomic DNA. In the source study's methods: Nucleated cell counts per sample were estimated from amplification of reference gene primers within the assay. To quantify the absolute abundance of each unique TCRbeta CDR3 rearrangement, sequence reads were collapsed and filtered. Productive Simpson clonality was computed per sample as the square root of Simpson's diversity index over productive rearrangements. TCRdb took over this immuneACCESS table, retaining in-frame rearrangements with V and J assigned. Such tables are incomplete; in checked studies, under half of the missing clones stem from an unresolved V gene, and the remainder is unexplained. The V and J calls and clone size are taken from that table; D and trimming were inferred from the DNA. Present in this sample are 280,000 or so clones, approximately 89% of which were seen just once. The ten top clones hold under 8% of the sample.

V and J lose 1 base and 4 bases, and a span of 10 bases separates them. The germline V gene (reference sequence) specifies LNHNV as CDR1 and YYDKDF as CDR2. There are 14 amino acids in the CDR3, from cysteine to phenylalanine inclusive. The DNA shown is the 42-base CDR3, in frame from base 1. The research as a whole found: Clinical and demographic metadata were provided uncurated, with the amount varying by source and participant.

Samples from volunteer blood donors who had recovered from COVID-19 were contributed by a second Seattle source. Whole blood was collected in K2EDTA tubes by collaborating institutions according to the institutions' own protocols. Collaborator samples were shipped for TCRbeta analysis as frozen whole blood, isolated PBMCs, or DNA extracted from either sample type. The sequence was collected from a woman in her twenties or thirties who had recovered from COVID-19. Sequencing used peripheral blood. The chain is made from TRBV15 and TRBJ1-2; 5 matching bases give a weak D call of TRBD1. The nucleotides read TGTGCCACCAGCAGAGTAGGGGTTAGCTATGGCTACACCTTC. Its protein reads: CATSRVGVSYGYTF.